The 32 T cell receptor beta chains below all came from one sample that was sequenced in a study of T cells after yellow fever vaccination. TCRdb re-analysed the 5' RACE reads in MiXCR, keeping a single row per CDR3 protein. Counted here are around 320,000 distinct CDR3 sequences, 9.5% to 12% occurring once; the ten biggest clones make up about 3.5%. The sequencing used CD4+ T cells sorted from PBMCs, collected 45 days after the yellow fever booster vaccination. These receptor sequences come from a young man who received the YFV17D yellow fever vaccine.

The V call is TRBV11-2, the J call TRBJ2-2, with D unresolved. The V end was cut by 5 bases, the J end by 0 bases, with 7 bases between. Germline-derived CDR1 and CDR2 are SGHAT and FQNNGV. This CDR3 is built from 14 residues. CDR3: CASSHPANTGELFF. The CDR3 nucleotides are TGTGCCAGCAGCCACCCCGCGAACACCGGGGAGCTGTTTTTT.

This clonotype was observed at least ten times. The CDR3: CASSPWQGGYGYTF. The CDR3 coding sequence is TGTGCCAGTAGTCCCTGGCAGGGGGGCTATGGCTACACCTTC. The gene calls are TRBV19 and TRBJ1-2, with 7 bases aligning to TRBD1. Looked up from germline, CDR1 is LNHDA and CDR2 is SQIVND (reference sequence). With 5 bases clipped from V and 4 bases from J, the junction kept 7 bases outside the gene matches. The CDR3 runs 14 residues.

V gene TRBV19 combines with J gene TRBJ2-7, with D perhaps being TRBD1 or TRBD2 (5 bases each). The germline V gene has CDR1 LNHDA and CDR2 SQIVND (reference sequence). The germline V and J ends were trimmed by 4 bases and 2 bases, with 15 bases remaining between them. This CDR3 is 15 amino acids long. DNA for the CDR3: TGTGCCAGTAGTACCTCCGGGACCCACGCCTACGAGCAGTACTTC. It encodes CASSTSGTHAYEQYF.

This clonotype was detected a few times. CDR3 bases: TGCGCCAGCAGCCAAGACACAGCCTGGGGGGAAAAACTGTTTTTT. Translating it yields CASSQDTAWGEKLFF. This chain uses TRBV4-3 with TRBJ1-4; perhaps TRBD1 as D (5 bases). V dropped 0 bases and J dropped 8 bases, with 13 bases sitting between them. The germline V gene encodes CDR1 LGHNA and CDR2 YSLEER. This CDR3 spans 15 amino acids.

This chain connects TRBV6-2 or TRBV6-3 to TRBJ2-7; the match to TRBD1 covers 8 bases. CDR3 length: 13 amino acids. Germline V gene data show CDR1 as MNHEY and CDR2 as SVGEGT. V gave up 8 bases and J gave up 6 bases; unmatched junction bases: 9. The DNA of the CDR3 is TGTGCCAGCGGAGGACAGGGAATTACCGAGCAGTACGTC. This sequence encodes CASGGQGITEQYV.

CDR3 in DNA: TGTGCCAGCAGCTTAGGGGGGCTGGCCGGGGAGCTGTTTTTT. It is translated as CASSLGGLAGELFF. The chain couples TRBV11-3 to TRBJ2-2, with D tentatively TRBD1 (6 bases). The CDR3 has 14 residues. V dropped 1 base and J dropped 6 bases, with 9 bases sitting between them. Germline V gives CDR1 SGHNT, CDR2 YENEEA.

Many counts were recorded for this clonotype. The chain is built from TRBV7-9 and TRBJ2-3; weak D call: TRBD2 (5 bases). V was clipped by 9 bases and J by 0 bases, with 22 bases between them. This CDR3 region has 17 residues. CDR1 is SEHNR and CDR2 is FQNEAQ in the germline V gene (reference sequence). The CDR3 nucleotides read TGTGCCAGTCTGGGATTCGGGGTCCAATCTAGCACAGATACGCAGTATTTT. Its translation is CASLGFGVQSSTDTQYF.

J is TRBJ2-5 and V is TRBV20-1; possibly TRBD2 for D (5 bases). In germline, CDR1 is DFQATT, CDR2 SNEGSKA (reference sequence). Trimming left V 6 bases short and J 4 bases short, with 12 bases between. The CDR3 runs 12 residues. In DNA, the CDR3 is TGCAGTGCCCGACAAAGCGGAGAGACCCAGTACTTC. Protein product: CSARQSGETQYF.

The table lists this clonotype with many counts. The V call is TRBV15, the J call TRBJ2-3, with D uncertain. CDR3 size: 15 residues. Germline CDR1 and CDR2: LNHNV and YYDKDF (reference sequence). V shed 0 bases and J shed 2 bases, with 9 bases lying between them. Written as DNA, the CDR3 is TGTGCCACCAGCAGAGATCCGAGGATCACAGATACGCAGTATTTT. It yields the protein CATSRDPRITDTQYF.

This clonotype showed up just a few times. This chain joins TRBV6-1 and TRBJ2-2; no clear D. The germline gives CDR1 MNHNS, CDR2 SASEGT. V was clipped by 0 bases and J by 2 bases, with 7 bases between them. This CDR3 is built from 15 residues. CDR3 DNA sequence: TGTGCCAGCAGTGAAGCGACGGGTAACACCGGGGAGCTGTTTTTT. Translation: CASSEATGNTGELFF.

This clonotype was found a few times. The chain has TRBV6-1 and TRBJ2-1; D unresolved. The V end was cut by 8 bases, the J end by 5 bases, with 16 bases between. The CDR3 length is 14 residues. Germline CDR1 and CDR2: MNHNS and SASEGT. This CDR3 reads CASVQASPHNEQFF. The DNA of the CDR3 is TGTGCCAGCGTCCAGGCCAGCCCCCACAATGAGCAGTTCTTC.

The table lists this clonotype with a few counts. CDR3 sequence (DNA): TGTGCCAGCAGCCAACCGGGACTAGCGTCCTACGAGCAGTACGTC. Residues: CASSQPGLASYEQYV. The chain has TRBV3-1 and TRBJ2-7, with 10 bases aligning to TRBD2. Germline-derived CDR1 and CDR2 are LGHDT and YNNKEL (reference sequence). Trimming took 2 bases from V and 1 from J; bases not matched to a gene: 2. This CDR3 spans 15 amino acids.

V usage is TRBV15 and J usage is TRBJ1-4, with 8 positions matching TRBD1. The CDR3 runs 15 residues. J gave up 10 bases and V 3 bases, and 10 bases lay outside the gene matches. Germline lookup yields CDR1 LNHNV and CDR2 YYDKDF (reference sequence). Here the CDR3 reads CATSSGGQGGVKLFF. The DNA of the CDR3 is TGTGCCACCAGCAGCGGTGGACAGGGCGGGGTAAAACTGTTTTTT.

The DNA for the CDR3 is TGTGCCAGCAGCCCAGGGGGGTCCGATAAACTGTTTTTT. Translated: CASSPGGSDKLFF. This chain joins TRBV14 and TRBJ1-4; 7 bases fit TRBD1. The CDR3 loop spans 13 amino acids. Germline V gene lookup returns CDR1 SGHDN and CDR2 FVKESK. The trim removed 4 bases at V and 11 bases at J, leaving 7 bases unmatched.

Ten or more counts support this clonotype. The rearrangement uses TRBV4-3 and TRBJ2-5; a weak D match, TRBD1 (5 bases). The CDR3 has 14 residues. Germline CDR1 is LGHNA and CDR2 is YSLEER. With 2 bases removed from V and 5 bases from J, the gap between germline ends came to 12 bases. CDR3 residues: CASSQHMKGETQYF. The CDR3 nucleotides read TGCGCCAGCAGCCAACACATGAAGGGGGAGACCCAGTACTTC.

This clonotype was seen ten or more times. This chain uses TRBV5-6 with TRBJ2-4, with 9 bases that match TRBD1. V lost 4 bases, J lost 4 bases, and 9 bases stayed unmatched. CDR1 is SGHDT and CDR2 is YYEEEE in the germline V gene. The CDR3 contains 16 residues. The CDR3 DNA sequence: TGTGCCAGCAGCCCAACCCGGGACAGGGCTAAAAACATTCAGTACTTC. Its translation: CASSPTRDRAKNIQYF. Full variable domain (outside the CDR3, taken from reference TRBV5-6 and TRBJ2-4): DAGVTQSPTHLIKTRGQQVTLRCSPKSGHDTVSWYQQALGQGPQFIFQYYEEEERQRGNFPDRFSGHQFPNYSSELNVNALLLGDSALYLCASSPTRDRAKNIQYFGAGTRLSVL.

This sequence joins TRBV5-6 and TRBJ1-5; 7 positions match TRBD1. J lost 5 bases, V lost 1 base, and 6 bases had no gene match. CDR1 and CDR2 from the germline V gene are SGHDT and YYEEEE. The CDR3 has 15 residues. CDR3 DNA: TGTGCCAGCAGCTTGCAGGGGGAAAACCATCAGCCCCAGCATTTT. This gives the protein CASSLQGENHQPQHF.

This clonotype was found a few times. The rearrangement uses TRBV7-3 and TRBJ2-7, with 12 positions matching TRBD2. This CDR3 comprises 16 residues. Germline trimming cut 6 bases from V and 2 bases from J; bases unmatched to any gene: 8. The V gene's germline CDR1 is SGHTA and CDR2 FQGTGA. CDR3 region: CASSPTSGGNTYEQYV. Here the CDR3 DNA reads TGTGCCAGCAGTCCAACTAGCGGGGGGAATACCTACGAGCAGTACGTC.

The chain employs TRBV9 and TRBJ2-1, with 10 bases identical to TRBD2. Germline V gene data show CDR1 as SGDLS and CDR2 as YYNGEE. With V trimmed by 4 bases and J by 7 bases, 8 bases remained unmatched. This CDR3 has 15 residues. The CDR3 nucleotides are TGTGCCAGCAGCATAAGCGGGGGGGCCTTGAATGAGCAGTTCTTC. It codes for CASSISGGALNEQFF.

The chain carries TRBV7-9 and TRBJ2-3; no definite D call. The CDR3 has 12 residues. Germline CDR1 is SEHNR and CDR2 is FQNEAQ (reference sequence). Trimming removed 3 bases at V and 4 bases at J, with 5 bases between. Written as DNA, the CDR3 is TGTGCCAGCAGCTTTTGGCCAGATACGCAGTATTTT. As protein: CASSFWPDTQYF.

The rearrangement uses TRBV5-1 and TRBJ2-7; no clear D gene. CDR3 length equals 13 residues. Trimming cost V 1 base and J 4 bases, with 9 bases left between them. Looked up from germline, CDR1 is SGHRS and CDR2 is YFSETQ. DNA of the CDR3: TGCGCCAGCAGCTTGCCAGAGGCGTACGAGCAGTACTTC. The encoded protein is CASSLPEAYEQYF.

This clonotype was seen a few times. This sequence joins TRBV5-4 and TRBJ2-3; a weak D match, TRBD2 (5 bases). Germline V CDR1 and CDR2: SGHNT, YYREEE (reference sequence). The CDR3 is made up of 15 amino acids. Trimming removed 2 bases at V and 0 bases at J, with 10 bases between. Written as DNA, the CDR3 is TGTGCCAGCAGCTTTATGGGAGCTAGCACAGATACGCAGTATTTT. Translated, it gives CASSFMGASTDTQYF.

In this sample, this clonotype turned up many times. V and J are TRBV20-1 and TRBJ1-6; D gene uncertain. Trimming removed 5 bases at V and 9 bases at J, with 8 bases between. The germline V gene has CDR1 DFQATT and CDR2 SNEGSKA (reference sequence). This CDR3 has 11 residues. DNA of the CDR3: TGCAGTGCTCCCGGTGGTTCACCCCTCCACTTT. It translates to CSAPGGSPLHF.

The CDR3 DNA sequence: TGTGCCACCAGTGACGGACAGGGCGAGGCTGAAGCTTTCTTT. Its protein product is CATSDGQGEAEAFF. This sequence joins TRBV24-1 and TRBJ1-1; TRBD1 aligns across 8 bases. Germline CDR1 and CDR2: KGHDR and SFDVKD. The V segment lost 4 bases and the J segment 6 bases; nucleotides outside the gene matches: 6. CDR3 length: 14 residues.

This clonotype was observed at least ten times. CDR3: CASSSGPGPRYEQYV. DNA for the CDR3: TGTGCCAGCAGCTCCGGACCGGGACCCCGCTACGAGCAGTACGTC. The genes are TRBV5-6 and TRBJ2-7; D may match TRBD1 or TRBD2 (5 bases each). Germline CDR1 and CDR2: SGHDT and YYEEEE. The germline V and J ends were trimmed by 3 bases and 3 bases, with 16 bases remaining between them. The length of the CDR3 is 15 residues.

The rearrangement joins TRBV3-1 to TRBJ2-1; D is unresolved. The CDR3 has 14 amino acids. The V and J ends lost 3 bases and 7 bases respectively, with 13 bases between them. Germline V gene sequence: CDR1 LGHDT, CDR2 YNNKEL (reference sequence). CDR3 residues: CASSHHSGGNEQFF. In DNA form, the CDR3 reads TGTGCCAGCAGCCACCACTCGGGTGGGAATGAGCAGTTCTTC.

The rearrangement uses TRBV6-5 and TRBJ2-2; D possibly matches TRBD1 or TRBD2 (6 bases each). Trimming removed 2 bases from V and 7 bases from J, with 14 bases in between. CDR1 MNHEY and CDR2 SVGAGI come from the germline V gene. This CDR3 contains 15 residues. Here the CDR3 reads CASSYRGEVHGELFF. As DNA, the CDR3 is TGTGCCAGCAGTTACAGGGGGGAAGTACACGGGGAGCTGTTTTTT.

The chain joins TRBV2 to TRBJ1-6, with TRBD1 matching 12 bases. This CDR3 contains 14 residues. The J segment lost 8 bases and the V segment lost 6 bases, leaving 2 bases of the junction unmatched. Germline V CDR1 and CDR2: SNHLY, FYNNEI. DNA of the CDR3: TGTGCCAGCAGGGGGGACAGGGGGCATTCACCCCTCCACTTT. Encoded protein: CASRGDRGHSPLHF.

This clonotype was observed a handful of times. The rearrangement uses TRBV20-1 and TRBJ2-5; TRBD2 agrees at 9 bases. With V trimmed by 0 bases and J by 7 bases, 9 bases remained unmatched. There are 15 residues in the CDR3. Germline V CDR1 and CDR2: DFQATT, SNEGSKA (reference sequence). The CDR3 bases are TGCAGTGCTAGAGATCCTAGCGGGGCAGGGGTGACCCAGTACTTC. This gives the protein CSARDPSGAGVTQYF.

In its sample, this clonotype was seen many times. The V and J genes are TRBV12-3 or TRBV12-4 and TRBJ2-2, with TRBD1 matching 10 bases. Trimming cost V 2 bases and J 8 bases; bases outside gene matches: 8. This CDR3 region has 16 residues. DNA of the CDR3: TGTGCCAGCAGTTTACCCGGGACAGGGGTCCGTGGGGAGCTGTTTTTT. Translated: CASSLPGTGVRGELFF.

The chain has TRBV18 and TRBJ1-1, with 10 positions matching TRBD1. The J segment lost 6 bases and the V segment lost 4 bases, leaving 5 bases of the junction unmatched. Germline V gene data show CDR1 as KGHSH and CDR2 as LQKENI. This CDR3 spans 14 amino acids. CDR3 sequence reads: CASSRRQGASEAFF. In DNA form, the CDR3 reads TGTGCCAGCTCACGCCGACAGGGGGCCTCTGAAGCTTTCTTT.

The gene calls are TRBV7-9 and TRBJ2-3; maybe TRBD2 (6 bases). The CDR3 is 13 residues long. Germline CDR1 reads SEHNR; CDR2 reads FQNEAQ (reference sequence). V gave up 5 bases and J gave up 5 bases, with 11 bases separating them. The CDR3, as DNA: TGTGCCAGCAGCACCCAGACTAGAGATACGCAGTATTTT. Encoded protein: CASSTQTRDTQYF.